This T cell receptor (beta chain) comes out of a study of T cells expressing NK-cell markers. Study information: Eight donors were sequenced, of whom seven were HCMV-seropositive, while the remaining one was HCMV-seronegative.

The CDR3 length is 13 residues. The V gene's germline CDR1 is MNHEY and CDR2 SMNVEV (reference sequence). Using the 5' RACE reads, TCRdb records one entry per CDR3 protein without DNA. The sample data list about 260,000 distinct CDR3 sequences. The rearrangement links TRBV27 to TRBJ2-6. The origin of this receptor is a man between 18 and 35 years old in good health. The sample was blood T cells: a sorted CD56 or NKG2C T cell subset, CD4+ or CD8+ T cells, or bulk PBMC T cells (not recorded which). CDR3 loop: CASLRTGANVLTF.